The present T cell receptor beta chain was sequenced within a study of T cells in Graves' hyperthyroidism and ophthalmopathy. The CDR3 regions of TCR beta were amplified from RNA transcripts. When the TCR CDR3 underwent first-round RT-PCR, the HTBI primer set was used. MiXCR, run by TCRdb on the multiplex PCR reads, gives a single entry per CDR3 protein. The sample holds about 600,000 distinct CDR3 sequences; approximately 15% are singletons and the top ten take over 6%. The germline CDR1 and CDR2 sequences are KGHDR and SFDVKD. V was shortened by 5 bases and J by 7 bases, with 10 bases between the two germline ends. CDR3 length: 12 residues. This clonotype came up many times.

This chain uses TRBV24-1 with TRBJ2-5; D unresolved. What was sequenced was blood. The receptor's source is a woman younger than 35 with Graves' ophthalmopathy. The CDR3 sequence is CATSAAGGTQYF. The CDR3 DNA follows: TGTGCCACCAGTGCGGCCGGCGGGACCCAGTACTTC.